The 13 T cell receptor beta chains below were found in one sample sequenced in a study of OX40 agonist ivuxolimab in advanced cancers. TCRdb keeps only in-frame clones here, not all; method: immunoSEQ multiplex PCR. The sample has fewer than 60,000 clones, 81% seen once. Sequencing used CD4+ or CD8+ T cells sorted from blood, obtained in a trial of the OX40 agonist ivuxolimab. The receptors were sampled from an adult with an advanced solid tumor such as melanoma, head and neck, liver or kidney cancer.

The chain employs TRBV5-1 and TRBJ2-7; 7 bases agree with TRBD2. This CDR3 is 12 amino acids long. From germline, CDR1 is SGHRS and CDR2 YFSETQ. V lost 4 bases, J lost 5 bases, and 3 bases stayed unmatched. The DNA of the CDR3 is TGCGCCAGCAGCATCACTAGCGACGAGCAGTACTTC. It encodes CASSITSDEQYF.

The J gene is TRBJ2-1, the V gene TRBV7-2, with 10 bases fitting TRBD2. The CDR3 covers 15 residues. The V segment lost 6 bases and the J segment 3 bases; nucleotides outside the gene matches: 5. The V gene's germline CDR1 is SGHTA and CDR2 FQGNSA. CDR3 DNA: TGTGCCAGCAGTTTTCTAGCGGGGGACTACAATGAGCAGTTCTTC. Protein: CASSFLAGDYNEQFF.

In DNA, the CDR3 is TGTGCCAGCAGTTACTCGAGGGGGTTGGCTGAAGCTTTCTTT. This sequence encodes CASSYSRGLAEAFF. The V and J genes are TRBV6-5 and TRBJ1-1; weak D call: TRBD1 (6 bases). Trimming cost V 0 bases and J 6 bases, with 11 bases left between them. The CDR3 covers 14 residues. CDR1 and CDR2 (germline): MNHEY, SVGAGI.

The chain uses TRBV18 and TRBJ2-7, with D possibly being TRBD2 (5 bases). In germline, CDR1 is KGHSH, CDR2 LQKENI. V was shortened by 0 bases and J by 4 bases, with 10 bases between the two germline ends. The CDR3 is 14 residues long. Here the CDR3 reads CASSPPDGGYEQYF. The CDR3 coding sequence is TGTGCCAGCTCACCACCGGACGGAGGATACGAGCAGTACTTC.

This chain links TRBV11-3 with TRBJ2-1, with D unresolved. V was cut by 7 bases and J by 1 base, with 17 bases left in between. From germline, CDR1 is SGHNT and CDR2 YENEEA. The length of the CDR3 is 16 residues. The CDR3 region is CASITDVADSYNEQFF. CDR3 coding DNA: TGTGCCAGCATCACCGACGTAGCAGATTCCTACAATGAGCAGTTCTTC.

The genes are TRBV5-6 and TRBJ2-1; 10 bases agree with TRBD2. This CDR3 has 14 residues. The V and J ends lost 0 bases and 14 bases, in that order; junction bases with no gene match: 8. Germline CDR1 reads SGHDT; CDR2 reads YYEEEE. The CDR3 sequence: CASSLDNSGGDEFF. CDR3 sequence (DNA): TGTGCCAGCAGCTTGGATAACAGCGGGGGGGACGAGTTCTTC.

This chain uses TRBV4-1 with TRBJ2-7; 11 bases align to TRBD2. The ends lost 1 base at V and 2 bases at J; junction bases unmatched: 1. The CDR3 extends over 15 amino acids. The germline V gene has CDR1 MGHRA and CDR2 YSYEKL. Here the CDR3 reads CASSQGLAGPYEQYF. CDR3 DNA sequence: TGCGCCAGCAGCCAAGGACTAGCGGGGCCCTACGAGCAGTACTTC.

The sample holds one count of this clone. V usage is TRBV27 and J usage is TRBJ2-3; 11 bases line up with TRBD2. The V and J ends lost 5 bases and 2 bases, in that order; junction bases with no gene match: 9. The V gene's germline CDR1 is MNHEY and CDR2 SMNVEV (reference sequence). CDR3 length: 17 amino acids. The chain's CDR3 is CASSSGVAGGYTDTQYF. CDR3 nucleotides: TGTGCCAGCAGTAGCGGGGTAGCGGGGGGGTACACAGATACGCAGTATTTT.

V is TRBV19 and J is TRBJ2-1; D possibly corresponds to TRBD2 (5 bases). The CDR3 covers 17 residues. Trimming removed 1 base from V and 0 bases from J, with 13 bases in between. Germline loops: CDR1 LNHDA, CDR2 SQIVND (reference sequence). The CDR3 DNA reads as TGTGCCAGTAGTATAGTCCGGGGTGTGGGCTCCTACAATGAGCAGTTCTTC. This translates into CASSIVRGVGSYNEQFF.

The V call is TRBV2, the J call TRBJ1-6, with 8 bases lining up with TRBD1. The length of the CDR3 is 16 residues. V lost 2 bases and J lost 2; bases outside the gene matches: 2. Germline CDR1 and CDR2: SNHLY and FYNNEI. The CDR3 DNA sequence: TGTGCCAGCAGTGAACAGGGGGCGACCTATAATTCACCCCTCCACTTT. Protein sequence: CASSEQGATYNSPLHF.

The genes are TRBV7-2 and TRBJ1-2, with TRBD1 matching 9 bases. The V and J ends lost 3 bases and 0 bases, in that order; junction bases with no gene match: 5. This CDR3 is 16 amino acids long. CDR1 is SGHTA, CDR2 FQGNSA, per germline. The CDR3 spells CASSFGTGISNYGYTF. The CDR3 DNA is TGTGCCAGCAGCTTCGGGACAGGGATCTCTAACTATGGCTACACCTTC.

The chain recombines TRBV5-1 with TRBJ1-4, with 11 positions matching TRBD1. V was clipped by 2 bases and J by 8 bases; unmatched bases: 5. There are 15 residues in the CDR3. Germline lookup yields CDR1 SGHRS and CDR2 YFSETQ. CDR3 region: CASSFRTGGEEKLFF. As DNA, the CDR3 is TGCGCCAGCAGCTTTCGGACAGGGGGCGAGGAAAAACTGTTTTTT.

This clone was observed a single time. The CDR3 sequence: CASSLIAGRGTGELFF. Written as DNA, the CDR3 is TGTGCCAGCAGCCTAATAGCGGGGCGAGGCACCGGGGAGCTGTTTTTT. The chain links TRBV7-6 to TRBJ2-2; TRBD2 matches at 8 bases. J lost 4 bases, V lost 5 bases, and 9 bases had no gene match. The CDR3 sequence is 16 residues long. Germline V gene lookup returns CDR1 SGHVS and CDR2 FNYEAQ.